Below, one TCR beta chain is given with its context. Its antigen is undetermined. This sample is drawn from a study of CD8 T cell repertoires and HIV-1 epitope variants. Sequencing used immunoSEQ multiplex PCR; TCRdb keeps in-frame clones, though not all of them. Among about 6,600 clones listed, around 64% were seen once. Trimming stripped 7 bases from V and 0 bases from J, with 13 bases between. Germline CDR1 and CDR2: MDHEN and SYDVKM. The CDR3 extends over 15 amino acids. This TCR was recovered from a male donor with HIV. The source material was cultured CD8+ T cells derived from PBMCs. The chain links TRBV28 to TRBJ2-1; D may be TRBD1 (6 bases). As DNA, the CDR3 is TGTGCCAGCACCCGCGCCAGGGGCTCCTACAATGAGCAGTTCTTC. Translated: CASTRARGSYNEQFF.